One sample yielded the 32 T cell receptor beta chains listed below, sequenced in a study of shared clonotypes between healthy human individuals. Measured with immunoSEQ multiplex PCR; TCRdb has only the in-frame clones, and not every one. The table lists 2.5 million or so clones, 85% to 95% of them singletons. Sample: naive CD4+ T cells sorted from blood. Documented subset: CD45RA+ positively selected. The source is a man aged 18 to 29 in good health.

The chain is built from TRBV20-1 and TRBJ2-2, with D uncertain. This CDR3 has 11 residues. Trimming shortened V by 1 base and J by 6 bases, and 3 bases separated the two germline ends. CDR1 and CDR2 from the germline V gene are DFQATT and SNEGSKA (reference sequence). The chain's CDR3 is CSARAPGELFF. As DNA, the CDR3 is TGCAGTGCTAGAGCCCCCGGGGAGCTGTTTTTT.

This chain links TRBV28 with TRBJ1-6; the D gene is possibly TRBD1 (5 bases). Trimming cost V 7 bases and J 7 bases, with 17 bases left between them. The CDR3 contains 15 residues. In germline, CDR1 is MDHEN, CDR2 SYDVKM. The CDR3 region has the DNA TGTGCCAGCAATGCGAGGGTGGGGGAAAATTCACCCCTCCACTTT. Translating it yields CASNARVGENSPLHF.

The chain carries TRBV19 and TRBJ1-3; D gene uncertain. V dropped 3 bases and J dropped 0 bases, with 9 bases sitting between them. The CDR3 contains 15 residues. The germline gives CDR1 LNHDA, CDR2 SQIVND (reference sequence). The CDR3 nucleotides are TGTGCCAGTAGTATGTCGGCCCTCTCTGGAAACACCATATATTTT. This codes for CASSMSALSGNTIYF.

The gene calls are TRBV11-3 and TRBJ2-7, with 7 bases that match TRBD1. In germline, CDR1 is SGHNT, CDR2 YENEEA. Trimming at V came to 5 bases and at J to 2 bases, leaving 6 bases not matched to a gene. The CDR3 has 14 residues. CDR3 loop: CASSPRDSPYEQYF. The CDR3 DNA follows: TGTGCCAGCAGCCCCCGGGACAGCCCCTACGAGCAGTACTTC.

V gene TRBV5-1 combines with J gene TRBJ2-5; D may be TRBD1 (6 bases). Trimming removed 0 bases from V and 5 bases from J, with 11 bases in between. Germline-derived CDR1 and CDR2 are SGHRS and YFSETQ. The CDR3 totals 14 residues. The CDR3 DNA reads as TGCGCCAGCAGCTTGGGGACAGCTTACGAGACCCAGTACTTC. It encodes CASSLGTAYETQYF. The entire variable domain, with the rest obtained from reference TRBV5-1 and TRBJ2-5, is as follows: KAGVTQTPRYLIKTRGQQVTLSCSPISGHRSVSWYQQTPGQGLQFLFEYFSETQRNKGNFPGRFSGRQFSNSRSEMNVSTLELGDSALYLCASSLGTAYETQYFGPGTRLLVL.

To note about this clone: Other nucleotide sequences from this sample produce the same CDR3. The chain combines TRBV2 with TRBJ1-2; 9 nucleotides align to TRBD1. Trimming at V came to 5 bases and at J to 2 bases, leaving 3 bases not matched to a gene. There are 14 residues in the CDR3. Germline V lookup: CDR1 SNHLY, CDR2 FYNNEI. The CDR3 reads CASSLGQGNYGYTF. CDR3 sequence (DNA): TGTGCCAGCAGTTTGGGACAGGGCAACTATGGCTACACCTTC.

This chain uses TRBV21-1 with TRBJ2-7; the table calls TRBD1, which could not be checked here. TRBV21-1 is a known pseudogene. The CDR3 runs 16 residues. CDR3 sequence: CASSLQPGQGTYEQYF. The CDR3 nucleotides are TGTGCCAGCAGCCTGCAACCGGGACAGGGCACATACGAGCAGTACTTC.

This chain uses TRBV2 with TRBJ2-7, with D possibly TRBD2 on 7 matching bases. Germline V gene lookup returns CDR1 SNHLY and CDR2 FYNNEI. CDR3 length: 15 residues. Trimming shortened V by 1 base and J by 3 bases, and 13 bases separated the two germline ends. CDR3 in DNA: TGTGCCAGCAGTGAAGTCGGGGGGCTAAACTACGAGCAGTACTTC. Translating gives CASSEVGGLNYEQYF. Filled out from reference TRBV2 and TRBJ2-7, the complete variable domain reads EPEVTQTPSHQVTQMGQEVILRCVPISNHLYFYWYRQILGQKVEFLVSFYNNEISEKSEIFDDQFSVERPDGSNFTLKIRSTKLEDSAMYFCASSEVGGLNYEQYFGPGTRLTVT.

This clone is a singleton in its sample. This CDR3 is CASSVWAGARNTGELFF. DNA for the CDR3: TGTGCCAGCAGTGTGTGGGCGGGAGCCAGAAACACCGGGGAGCTGTTTTTT. The chain is built from TRBV28 and TRBJ2-2; 7 bases are a match to TRBD2. The CDR3 extends over 17 amino acids. V lost 5 bases and J lost 2; bases outside the gene matches: 11. Germline V gene data show CDR1 as MDHEN and CDR2 as SYDVKM.

On this clone: Other DNA variants within this sample encode the same CDR3. J is TRBJ2-3 and V is TRBV30; 9 nucleotides match TRBD2. V gave up 5 bases and J gave up 0 bases; unmatched junction bases: 6. Germline assignment: CDR1 GTSNPN and CDR2 SVGIG (reference sequence). This CDR3 has 15 residues. DNA for the CDR3: TGTGCCTGGGTACCTAGCGGGGCCAGCACAGATACGCAGTATTTT. It translates to CAWVPSGASTDTQYF.

J is TRBJ2-5 and V is TRBV4-2; 7 bases map to TRBD1. The J call is doubtful: the DNA matches TRBJ2-7 better. The CDR3 has 15 amino acids. The germline gives CDR1 LGHNA, CDR2 YNFKEQ. This CDR3 is CASSQRQGWEGEQYF. CDR3 bases: TGTGCCAGCAGCCAGAGACAGGGATGGGAAGGCGAGCAGTACTTC.

DNA for the CDR3: TGTGCCAGCTCACCAGAGCGGGAGTGGGACGAGCAGTACTTC. Its translation is CASSPEREWDEQYF. J is TRBJ2-7 and V is TRBV18, with 8 positions matching TRBD2. The germline CDR1 and CDR2 sequences are KGHSH and LQKENI. With V trimmed by 2 bases and J by 5 bases, 5 bases remained unmatched. CDR3 length equals 14 residues.

This clone was observed once. This chain joins TRBV19 and TRBJ2-7; a weak D match, TRBD1 (7 bases). The V end lost 5 bases, the J end lost 5 bases, and 13 bases lay between the germline ends. This CDR3 has 13 residues. The V gene's germline CDR1 is LNHDA and CDR2 SQIVND (reference sequence). CDR3 nucleotide sequence: TGTGCCAGTAGTTCCAGGGGGGTGGACGAGCAGTACTTC. Its translation: CASSSRGVDEQYF.

This chain uses TRBV2 with TRBJ2-5; D call uncertain. The CDR3 length is 15 residues. V lost 0 bases, J lost 9 bases, and 17 bases lay in between. Germline CDR1 and CDR2: SNHLY and FYNNEI. CDR3 sequence: CASSEAWVLSEAQYF. The CDR3 DNA is TGTGCCAGCAGTGAAGCGTGGGTTCTGTCTGAGGCCCAGTACTTC.

The rearrangement links TRBV27 to TRBJ2-7, with D possibly TRBD1 on 5 matching bases. CDR1 MNHEY and CDR2 SMNVEV come from the germline V gene (reference sequence). This CDR3 spans 14 amino acids. The V end was cut by 3 bases, the J end by 2 bases, with 11 bases between. The CDR3 nucleotides are TGTGCCAGCAGTTTGACAGCCTATACCTACGAGCAGTACTTC. The encoded protein is CASSLTAYTYEQYF.

This chain links TRBV6-6 with TRBJ2-7; D gene ambiguous. Looked up from germline, CDR1 is MNHNY and CDR2 is SVGAGI (reference sequence). V was shortened by 6 bases and J by 6 bases, with 9 bases between the two germline ends. This CDR3 spans 11 amino acids. The CDR3 DNA reads TGTGCCAGCAGCCGGCGTAGCGAGCAGTACTTC. Its protein product is CASSRRSEQYF.

This clone has more than one count but fewer than ten. The sample carries other DNA sequences with the same CDR3. This rearrangement joins TRBV7-2 to TRBJ2-3; D not certain. Between the trimmed V and J ends, which lost 3 bases and 2 bases, there was a span of 3 bases. The CDR3 has 12 residues. Germline assignment: CDR1 SGHTA and CDR2 FQGNSA. This chain's CDR3 is CASSFPTDTQYF. The DNA for the CDR3 is TGTGCCAGCAGCTTCCCCACAGATACGCAGTATTTT.

As regards this clone: No DNA is shown, since the ends of the CDR3 on it are uncertain; the CDR3 is the one TCRdb lists. The chain is built from TRBV6-6 and TRBJ1-3. The CDR3 is made up of 12 amino acids, end residues included. Germline V lookup: CDR1 MNHNY, CDR2 SVGAGI (reference sequence). The CDR3 is CARSYNVGTGNF.

This rearrangement joins TRBV19 to TRBJ1-5, with D hard to call. Germline values: CDR1 LNHDA, CDR2 SQIVND (reference sequence). The V end was cut by 5 bases, the J end by 3 bases, with 8 bases between. There are 13 residues in the CDR3. The chain's CDR3 is CASSLTPNQPQHF. The CDR3, as DNA: TGTGCCAGTAGTCTAACACCCAATCAGCCCCAGCATTTT.

On this clone itself: This CDR3 is also generated by other DNA sequences in the sample. The chain recombines TRBV2 with TRBJ2-1; 8 nucleotides agree with TRBD1. CDR1 and CDR2 (germline): SNHLY, FYNNEI. Trimming at V came to 4 bases and at J to 4 bases, leaving 3 bases not matched to a gene. The CDR3 has 14 amino acids. In DNA, the CDR3 is TGTGCCAGCAGTGGACAGGGGATTTACAATGAGCAGTTCTTC. Translated, it gives CASSGQGIYNEQFF.

V is TRBV7-2 and J is TRBJ1-5; TRBD1 matches 9 bases. CDR3 length: 16 amino acids. CDR1 and CDR2 (germline): SGHTA, FQGNSA. With 1 base clipped from V and 3 bases from J, the junction kept 4 bases outside the gene matches. The CDR3 is CASSLGGTGNNQPQHF. CDR3 DNA: TGTGCCAGCAGCTTAGGGGGGACAGGGAACAATCAGCCCCAGCATTTT.

This clone was picked up one time. The J gene is TRBJ2-7, the V gene TRBV4-1; D could derive from TRBD1 or TRBD2 (5 bases each). The CDR3 loop spans 16 amino acids. Germline V gives CDR1 MGHRA, CDR2 YSYEKL. Trimming took off 0 bases at V and 3 bases at J, with 15 bases between the two ends. CDR3 DNA: TGCGCCAGCAGCCAAGATTCGGGGACGGTCGTCTACGAGCAGTACTTC. It translates to CASSQDSGTVVYEQYF.

This chain links TRBV6-6 with TRBJ2-3; D call uncertain. The CDR3 sequence is 12 residues long. V was cut by 3 bases and J by 6 bases, with 7 bases left in between. Germline values: CDR1 MNHNY, CDR2 SVGAGI (reference sequence). This CDR3 is CASSYPEDTQYF. CDR3 sequence (DNA): TGTGCCAGCAGTTATCCGGAGGATACGCAGTATTTT.

This chain links TRBV5-1 with TRBJ2-7; 7 bases line up with TRBD1. V shed 4 bases, J shed 6 bases, and the junction held 13 bases outside the gene matches. CDR3 length: 15 amino acids. Germline CDR1 and CDR2: SGHRS and YFSETQ. CDR3: CASSPYDRVRGEQYF. The CDR3, as DNA: TGCGCCAGCAGCCCCTACGACAGGGTCCGTGGCGAGCAGTACTTC.

Worth noting for this clone: The sample holds other DNA sequences that translate to the same CDR3. The V and J genes are TRBV7-6 and TRBJ2-1; D unclear. Germline lookup yields CDR1 SGHVS and CDR2 FNYEAQ. Trimming pared 2 bases from V and 6 bases from J, leaving 2 bases between. The CDR3 has 11 amino acids. As DNA, the CDR3 is TGTGCCAGCAGCTTATCCAATGAGCAGTTCTTC. Protein: CASSLSNEQFF.

The chain has TRBV7-2 and TRBJ1-2; D is unresolved. V was shortened by 5 bases and J by 5 bases, with 15 bases between the two germline ends. Germline V gene lookup returns CDR1 SGHTA and CDR2 FQGNSA. This CDR3 has 14 amino acids. The CDR3 reads CASSLYTEIYGYTF. Written as DNA, the CDR3 is TGTGCCAGCAGCCTCTACACGGAGATTTATGGCTACACCTTC. The full variable domain, its missing parts supplied by reference TRBV7-2 and TRBJ1-2, is GAGVSQSPSNKVTEKGKDVELRCDPISGHTALYWYRQSLGQGLEFLIYFQGNSAPDKSGLPSDRFSAERTGGSVSTLTIQRTQQEDSAVYLCASSLYTEIYGYTFGSGTRLTVV.

The chain employs TRBV6-5 and TRBJ1-6; D gene ambiguous. The CDR3 is 14 amino acids. Deletions cut 4 bases from V and 10 bases from J, with 14 bases between. From germline, CDR1 is MNHEY and CDR2 SVGAGI. The CDR3 nucleotides are TGTGCCAGCAGTTCTGGGTTGCCGGGATCACCCCTCCACTTT. Residues: CASSSGLPGSPLHF.

DNA of the CDR3: TGTGCCAGCAGCCGCATCTCTGGGGCCAACGTCCTGACTTTC. Its protein is CASSRISGANVLTF. The V call is TRBV13, the J call TRBJ2-6; D unclear. Trimming shortened V by 5 bases and J by 0 bases, and 5 bases separated the two germline ends. The CDR3 sequence is 14 residues long. From germline, CDR1 is PRHDT and CDR2 FYEKMQ (reference sequence).

Only one count was recorded for this clone. The genes are TRBV5-6 and TRBJ2-5, with 9 nucleotides matching TRBD1. Germline CDR1 and CDR2: SGHDT and YYEEEE. The CDR3 extends over 14 amino acids. V shed 5 bases and J 3 bases; nucleotides not matched to a gene: 5. CDR3 amino acids: CASRPRTGEETQYF. CDR3 DNA: TGTGCCAGCAGGCCTCGGACAGGGGAAGAGACCCAGTACTTC.

Here the CDR3 reads CASSYGALGNQPQHF. CDR3 sequence (DNA): TGTGCCAGCAGTTACGGAGCTTTGGGGAATCAGCCCCAGCATTTT. The chain joins TRBV6-6 to TRBJ1-5; unclear D gene. Germline lookup yields CDR1 MNHNY and CDR2 SVGAGI (reference sequence). Trimming removed 2 bases at V and 4 bases at J, with 12 bases between. This CDR3 is built from 15 residues.

CDR3 sequence reads: CASSLVSGVVETQYF. The DNA of the CDR3 is TGTGCCAGCAGCTTAGTTAGCGGGGTGGTAGAGACCCAGTACTTC. The gene calls are TRBV7-6 and TRBJ2-5; TRBD2 matches at 8 bases. The CDR3 loop spans 15 amino acids. J lost 4 bases, V lost 1 base, and 5 bases had no gene match. Per the germline V gene, CDR1 is SGHVS and CDR2 is FNYEAQ.

The chain carries TRBV19 and TRBJ2-1, with D unclear. CDR1 and CDR2 from the germline V gene are LNHDA and SQIVND (reference sequence). The CDR3 length is 11 residues. With 8 bases removed from V and 6 bases from J, the gap between germline ends came to 8 bases. This CDR3 is CASGVLNEQFF. CDR3 DNA sequence: TGTGCCAGTGGTGTGCTCAATGAGCAGTTCTTC. The full variable domain, with the rest looked up from reference TRBV19 and TRBJ2-1, is DGGITQSPKYLFRKEGQNVTLSCEQNLNHDAMYWYRQDPGQGLRLIYYSQIVNDFQKGDIAEGYSVSREKKESFPLTVTSAQKNPTAFYLCASGVLNEQFFGPGTRLTVL.